This T cell receptor beta chain was recovered during a study of blood T cell repertoires in COVID-19. The overall study: Collection of acute and convalescent COVID-19 samples took place in the United States, Italy and Spain.

Between the trimmed V and J ends, which lost 0 bases and 0 bases, there was a span of 14 bases. Germline CDR1 KGHSH, CDR2 LQKENI. The CDR3 loop spans 17 amino acids. Here immunoSEQ multiplex PCR was the method, and the copy in TCRdb shows in-frame clones only, minus some. The sample yields approximately 170,000 clones, 70% to 90% seen once. The origin of this receptor is a woman of 80 years or more in a cohort sampled during active or convalescent COVID-19. The gene calls are TRBV18 and TRBJ1-2; D may be TRBD1 (6 bases). The material sequenced was peripheral blood. CDR3 coding DNA: TGTGCCAGCTCACCACCGAATCTACAGGGAGCTAACTATGGCTACACCTTC. It specifies CASSPPNLQGANYGYTF.